This T cell receptor (beta chain) stems from a study of early T cells in non-severe SARS-CoV-2 infection. Background on the study: The input, bulk RNA from unsorted whole blood, was sequenced, and chains were unpaired.

Study-level points and caveats: Lookups in VDJdb leaned toward anti-spike CD8 responses and missed private and CD4 specificities.

Unique molecular identifiers were added to individual cDNA molecules. TCRdb fed the 5' RACE reads into MiXCR, producing one record per CDR3 protein. The data contain about 30,000 distinct CDR3 sequences, about 5.7% of them singletons. Many counts were recorded for this clonotype. Antigen: not known. Unmatched junction bases numbered 6, after V lost 6 bases and J lost 2 bases. This CDR3 is built from 15 residues. Germline V gives CDR1 MNHNS, CDR2 SASEGT. This TCR came from an adult who was a healthcare worker with PCR-confirmed SARS-CoV-2 infection or an uninfected control (not recorded which). V is TRBV6-1 and J is TRBJ1-2; the match to TRBD1 covers 10 bases. The source material was whole blood. CDR3 nucleotides: TGTGCCAGCAGCTTCCGGGACAGGGGAAACTATGGCTACACCTTC. This gives the protein CASSFRDRGNYGYTF.